Below are 27 T cell receptor beta chains sequenced from a single sample in a study of long-term antiretroviral therapy in people with HIV. Sequencing relied on immunoSEQ assay v3.0, run at survey level. The data were produced by immunoSEQ multiplex PCR, yet TCRdb's version contains in-frame clones alone and is incomplete. The data contain about 14,000 clones, roughly 82% of them seen just once; the ten biggest clones take up 6% to 8%. Material: unsorted PBMCs, obtained 0.4 years after starting antiretroviral therapy. The source of these receptors is a man aged 25 to 45 with HIV.

This clone was observed a single time. This rearrangement joins TRBV6-1 to TRBJ2-5, with TRBD1 as a possible D gene (5 bases). The CDR3 runs 14 residues. Trimming removed 6 bases from V and 1 base from J, with 12 bases in between. Germline V lookup: CDR1 MNHNS, CDR2 SASEGT. The CDR3 loop is CASRVTGFQETQYF. CDR3 in DNA: TGTGCCAGCAGAGTCACAGGTTTCCAAGAGACCCAGTACTTC.

The chain uses TRBV30 and TRBJ2-3; D may be TRBD2 (6 bases). Germline V gene sequence: CDR1 GTSNPN, CDR2 SVGIG (reference sequence). The CDR3 length is 13 residues. The ends were cut back, 8 bases at V and 2 bases at J, with 14 bases in the middle. The CDR3 DNA follows: TGTGCCCAGGTCGGGAGCAACACAGATACGCAGTATTTT. Amino acid sequence: CAQVGSNTDTQYF.

The gene calls are TRBV30 and TRBJ2-7; 11 bases are shared with TRBD2. J was trimmed by 2 bases and V by 1 base; bases with no gene match: 4. Per the germline V gene, CDR1 is GTSNPN and CDR2 is SVGIG (reference sequence). The CDR3 runs 15 residues. The CDR3 is CAWSGGLADTYEQYF. For the CDR3, the DNA is TGTGCCTGGAGTGGGGGACTAGCGGATACCTACGAGCAGTACTTC. Looking up the rest from reference TRBV30 and TRBJ2-7 gives the full variable domain: SQTIHQWPATLVQPVGSPLSLECTVEGTSNPNLYWYRQAAGRGLQLLFYSVGIGQISSEVPQNLSASRPQDRQFILSSKKLLLSDSGFYLCAWSGGLADTYEQYFGPGTRLTVT.

The rearrangement joins TRBV5-1 to TRBJ1-2; D gene uncertain. The CDR3 runs 18 residues. Germline V lookup: CDR1 SGHRS, CDR2 YFSETQ. The V and J ends lost 0 bases and 8 bases respectively, with 26 bases between them. The CDR3 region is CASSLEGNPVHTLGGYTF. CDR3 in DNA: TGCGCCAGCAGCTTGGAAGGAAACCCCGTTCACACCCTAGGGGGCTACACCTTC.

V usage is TRBV15 and J usage is TRBJ2-7; D might be TRBD2 (7 bases). The germline V gene encodes CDR1 LNHNV and CDR2 YYDKDF (reference sequence). The CDR3 is made up of 16 amino acids. V gave up 0 bases and J gave up 2 bases, with 14 bases separating them. The CDR3 region has the DNA TGTGCCACCAGCAGAGAAGGGGGGGACGGCCCCTACGAGCAGTACTTC. It codes for CATSREGGDGPYEQYF. Based on the CDR3 plus reference TRBV15 and TRBJ2-7, the full variable domain is DAMVIQNPRYQVTQFGKPVTLSCSQTLNHNVMYWYQQKSSQAPKLLFHYYDKDFNNEADTPDNFQSRRPNTSFCFLDIRSPGLGDTAMYLCATSREGGDGPYEQYFGPGTRLTVT.

This rearrangement joins TRBV28 to TRBJ2-7, with 9 bases lining up with TRBD1. The CDR3 totals 15 residues. V was pared by 8 bases and J by 2 bases, with 10 bases of the junction left unmatched. Germline CDR1 is MDHEN and CDR2 is SYDVKM. The DNA of the CDR3 is TGTGCCAGCGGCCCCCGGGACAGGGTTACCTACGAGCAGTACTTC. As protein: CASGPRDRVTYEQYF.

The V gene is TRBV6-6, the J gene TRBJ1-2; D is unclear. There are 14 residues in the CDR3. V was shortened by 0 bases and J by 6 bases, with 11 bases between the two germline ends. Germline V gene sequence: CDR1 MNHNY, CDR2 SVGAGI (reference sequence). Here the CDR3 reads CASSYSRAGDGYTF. In DNA, the CDR3 is TGTGCCAGCAGTTACTCGAGGGCGGGAGATGGCTACACCTTC.

V usage is TRBV6-5 and J usage is TRBJ2-2; D is unclear. V lost 0 bases and J 7 bases, leaving 6 bases between the germline ends. Germline V CDR1 and CDR2: MNHEY, SVGAGI. The CDR3 is 13 residues long. DNA of the CDR3: TGTGCCAGCAGTTACTCGCATGGCGGGGAGCTGTTTTTT. Translation gives CASSYSHGGELFF.

This sequence joins TRBV18 and TRBJ2-1; TRBD1 matches at 10 bases. The CDR3 is made up of 15 amino acids. After removal of 5 bases from V and 2 bases from J, the junction contained 3 bases not matched to a gene. The germline gives CDR1 KGHSH, CDR2 LQKENI. The CDR3 nucleotides read TGTGCCAGCTCATCGGGACAGGGGACCTACAATGAGCAGTTCTTC. This translates into CASSSGQGTYNEQFF.

This rearrangement joins TRBV5-6 to TRBJ2-3; D is ambiguous. The V gene lost 0 bases and the J gene lost 13 bases, with 15 bases spanning the gap. Germline V gene lookup returns CDR1 SGHDT and CDR2 YYEEEE. This CDR3 contains 13 residues. CDR3 nucleotides: TGTGCCAGCAGCTTGGGGGTAGCTGCCGAGGAGTATTTT. This translates into CASSLGVAAEEYF.

The CDR3 DNA is TGTGCCAGCAGCTTCCGGGGGGGCACCGGGGAGCTGTTTTTT. Amino acids: CASSFRGGTGELFF. This chain links TRBV7-2 with TRBJ2-2; 8 nucleotides match TRBD2. The CDR3 totals 14 residues. The trim removed 3 bases at V and 4 bases at J, leaving 1 base unmatched. Germline CDR1 SGHTA, CDR2 FQGNSA. The full variable domain, its missing parts supplied by reference TRBV7-2 and TRBJ2-2, is GAGVSQSPSNKVTEKGKDVELRCDPISGHTALYWYRQSLGQGLEFLIYFQGNSAPDKSGLPSDRFSAERTGGSVSTLTIQRTQQEDSAVYLCASSFRGGTGELFFGEGSRLTVL.

V usage is TRBV19 and J usage is TRBJ2-7, with D hard to call. The CDR3 is made up of 14 amino acids. V lost 6 bases to trimming and J lost 2 bases, with 14 bases between them. Germline assignment: CDR1 LNHDA and CDR2 SQIVND (reference sequence). CDR3 in amino acids: CASRPSGGTYEQYF. Here the CDR3 DNA reads TGTGCCAGTAGACCCTCAGGCGGAACCTACGAGCAGTACTTC.

This chain uses TRBV5-1 with TRBJ1-4, with D possibly being TRBD1 (5 bases). Germline assignment: CDR1 SGHRS and CDR2 YFSETQ. Deletions cut 0 bases from V and 6 bases from J, with 15 bases between. CDR3 length: 16 amino acids. CDR3 sequence: CASSLEGGARYEKLFF. CDR3 coding DNA: TGCGCCAGCAGCTTGGAGGGAGGGGCGCGGTATGAAAAACTGTTTTTT. The complete variable domain, with remaining parts taken from reference TRBV5-1 and TRBJ1-4, reads KAGVTQTPRYLIKTRGQQVTLSCSPISGHRSVSWYQQTPGQGLQFLFEYFSETQRNKGNFPGRFSGRQFSNSRSEMNVSTLELGDSALYLCASSLEGGARYEKLFFGSGTQLSVL.

This clone was observed a handful of times. The chain joins TRBV10-2 to TRBJ1-5; D gene ambiguous. Germline V CDR1 and CDR2: WSHSY, SAAADI. V dropped 8 bases and J dropped 7 bases, with 9 bases sitting between them. The CDR3 length is 11 residues. The CDR3 loop is CASGEGQPQHF. In nucleotides, the CDR3 is TGCGCCAGCGGGGAAGGGCAGCCCCAGCATTTT.

The chain combines TRBV6-1 with TRBJ2-2; 10 positions agree with TRBD1. Germline V gene sequence: CDR1 MNHNS, CDR2 SASEGT. The CDR3 runs to 18 residues. J was trimmed by 7 bases and V by 1 base; bases with no gene match: 12. This chain's CDR3 is CASSEDAYSGQGVGELFF. Here the CDR3 DNA reads TGTGCCAGCAGTGAAGACGCCTACTCAGGACAGGGGGTCGGGGAGCTGTTTTTT.

This clone was recorded only once. The chain joins TRBV27 to TRBJ2-3; D is possibly TRBD2 (6 bases). In germline, CDR1 is MNHEY, CDR2 SMNVEV (reference sequence). Between the trimmed V and J ends, which lost 5 bases and 6 bases, there was a span of 15 bases. The CDR3 runs to 14 residues. This CDR3 is CASSPGVSSDTQYF. As DNA, the CDR3 is TGTGCCAGCAGTCCGGGGGTCAGCTCGGATACGCAGTATTTT.

CDR3 region: CASSLASGGGYTF. The CDR3 DNA is TGTGCCAGCAGCTTAGCGTCGGGGGGTGGCTACACCTTC. The chain carries TRBV7-6 and TRBJ1-2; the D gene is possibly TRBD1 (5 bases). The CDR3 is 13 amino acids. The V and J ends lost 0 bases and 7 bases respectively, with 9 bases between them. From germline, CDR1 is SGHVS and CDR2 FNYEAQ.

This chain joins TRBV28 and TRBJ1-1; D is unresolved. Germline CDR1 is MDHEN and CDR2 is SYDVKM. V was pared by 4 bases and J by 4 bases, with 19 bases between. The CDR3 covers 16 residues. The CDR3 loop reads CASSSGAGIVGTEAFF. The CDR3 DNA is TGTGCCAGCAGTTCCGGAGCGGGAATCGTAGGCACTGAAGCTTTCTTT.

This chain joins TRBV28 and TRBJ2-7; 7 nucleotides agree with TRBD2. In germline, CDR1 is MDHEN, CDR2 SYDVKM. This CDR3 contains 15 residues. After removal of 2 bases from V and 2 bases from J, the junction contained 6 bases not matched to a gene. The DNA for the CDR3 is TGTGCCAGCAGTTTACTCGGGGGGAAGACCTACGAGCAGTACTTC. This translates into CASSLLGGKTYEQYF.

This clone was picked up one time. The rearrangement joins TRBV19 to TRBJ2-5, with unresolved D. Trimming stripped 7 bases from V and 7 bases from J, with 13 bases between. The CDR3 is 12 residues long. CDR1 and CDR2 from the germline V gene are LNHDA and SQIVND (reference sequence). The CDR3 region has the DNA TGTGCCAGTAAGGCCAAGGTGGGGACCCAGTACTTC. Its translation is CASKAKVGTQYF.

The chain has TRBV29-1 and TRBJ1-1; the D gene is possibly TRBD1 (5 bases). Germline V gene data show CDR1 as SQVTM and CDR2 as ANQGSEA. V shed 7 bases and J shed 5 bases, with 20 bases lying between them. This CDR3 region has 14 residues. This CDR3 is CSGLEQEQGTEAFF. CDR3 nucleotides: TGCAGCGGCCTTGAACAGGAGCAGGGAACTGAAGCTTTCTTT. The complete variable domain, with remaining parts taken from reference TRBV29-1 and TRBJ1-1, reads SAVISQKPSRDICQRGTSLTIQCQVDSQVTMMFWYRQQPGQSLTLIATANQGSEATYESGFVIDKFPISRPNLTFSTLTVSNMSPEDSSIYLCSGLEQEQGTEAFFGQGTRLTVV.

The chain combines TRBV28 with TRBJ2-3, with 8 positions matching TRBD1. After removal of 6 bases from V and 2 bases from J, the junction contained 7 bases not matched to a gene. The CDR3 covers 15 residues. The V gene's germline CDR1 is MDHEN and CDR2 SYDVKM. CDR3 in amino acids: CASSRGQGNTDTQYF. As DNA, the CDR3 is TGTGCCAGCAGCCGTGGACAGGGAAACACAGATACGCAGTATTTT.

The CDR3 coding sequence is TGCGCCAGCAGCCAAGGGGTGCCGGCGGCGGGGGCAGGATCCTATAATTCACCCCTCCACTTT. It encodes CASSQGVPAAGAGSYNSPLHF. The chain links TRBV4-3 to TRBJ1-6, with D possibly matching TRBD1 (6 bases). This CDR3 comprises 21 residues. The germline V gene encodes CDR1 LGHNA and CDR2 YSLEER. Trimming stripped 1 base from V and 1 base from J, with 23 bases between.

The chain recombines TRBV28 with TRBJ1-2; no clear D. Trimming shortened V by 7 bases and J by 1 base, and 16 bases separated the two germline ends. Germline CDR1 is MDHEN and CDR2 is SYDVKM. The CDR3 extends over 15 amino acids. For the CDR3, the DNA is TGTGCCAGCATTTCGTCAGGCAACTATAACTATGGCTACACCTTC. It translates to CASISSGNYNYGYTF.

This clone was seen more than once but under ten times. The chain couples TRBV27 to TRBJ2-2; TRBD2 aligns across 11 bases. Germline V gives CDR1 MNHEY, CDR2 SMNVEV (reference sequence). V gave up 5 bases and J gave up 6 bases; unmatched junction bases: 2. The CDR3 is made up of 14 amino acids. The CDR3 sequence is CASSLAGGSGELFF. The CDR3 region has the DNA TGTGCCAGCAGTCTAGCGGGAGGATCCGGGGAGCTGTTTTTT.

This sequence joins TRBV7-8 and TRBJ2-7, with 10 bases that match TRBD1. The V and J ends lost 4 bases and 8 bases, in that order; junction bases with no gene match: 14. CDR3 length: 16 residues. Germline V gives CDR1 SGHVS, CDR2 FQNEAQ. The CDR3 protein is CASSWEPGQGRVKQYF. In DNA, the CDR3 is TGTGCCAGCAGCTGGGAGCCGGGACAGGGGCGAGTCAAGCAGTACTTC.

V usage is TRBV11-2 and J usage is TRBJ2-7; perhaps TRBD1 as D (6 bases). The CDR3 extends over 16 amino acids. CDR1 and CDR2 from the germline V gene are SGHAT and FQNNGV. V gave up 1 base and J gave up 1 base, with 14 bases separating them. CDR3 amino acids: CASSLGGWGQSYEQYF. The CDR3 DNA reads TGTGCCAGCAGCTTAGGGGGCTGGGGGCAATCCTACGAGCAGTACTTC.